This passage covers 10 T cell receptor beta chains from one sample sequenced in a study of naive and memory T cell subsets. Study results and caveats: Naive repertoires, especially CD8, held a few larger clonotypes, possibly memory cells re-expressing CD45RA.

No antigen has been identified for these receptors. Two oligonucleotides, mixed equimolar, formed the beta constant-region primer covering TRBC1 and TRBC2. Nested alpha and beta constant-region primers with the SP2 primer drove four PCR rounds on ligated cDNA. TCRdb re-derived calls from the UMI-ligation and nested PCR reads in MiXCR, one entry per CDR3 protein. The table records over 100,000 distinct CDR3 sequences, approximately 14% of them present only once. Source material: naive CD8+ T cells from blood. These receptors originate from a human donor in good health.

This chain connects TRBV12-5 to TRBJ2-1; no definite D call. V gave up 2 bases and J gave up 8 bases, with 13 bases separating them. The CDR3 length is 14 residues. Germline assignment: CDR1 LGHNT and CDR2 FRNRAP. CDR3 protein: CASGLFVHTDEQFF. DNA for the CDR3: TGTGCTAGTGGTTTGTTCGTTCATACGGATGAGCAGTTCTTC.

This chain links TRBV4-2 with TRBJ1-3; 7 bases fit TRBD1. J lost 8 bases, V lost 4 bases, and 14 bases had no gene match. This CDR3 is 16 amino acids long. Germline V gene sequence: CDR1 LGHNA, CDR2 YNFKEQ. CDR3 loop: CASSPRGTGEIDTIYF. Here the CDR3 DNA reads TGTGCCAGCAGCCCAAGGGGAACAGGGGAAATAGACACCATATATTTT.

Many counts were recorded for this clonotype. This chain connects TRBV27 to TRBJ2-1; no definite D call. The V and J ends lost 3 bases and 7 bases respectively, with 10 bases between them. The V gene's germline CDR1 is MNHEY and CDR2 SMNVEV (reference sequence). The CDR3 runs to 13 residues. The CDR3 reads CASSFGPDNEQFF. The CDR3 DNA follows: TGTGCCAGCAGTTTTGGGCCAGATAATGAGCAGTTCTTC.

The sample holds many counts of this clonotype. The chain is built from TRBV7-2 and TRBJ1-2; TRBD1 might be the D (5 bases). V gave up 5 bases and J gave up 4 bases, with 14 bases separating them. The CDR3 is 14 amino acids. In germline, CDR1 is SGHTA, CDR2 FQGNSA. The DNA of the CDR3 is TGTGCCAGCAGCCGAGACACGGGGCTCTATGGCTACACCTTC. Its translation: CASSRDTGLYGYTF.

In its sample, this clonotype was seen a few times. This chain uses TRBV29-1 with TRBJ1-1, with D unresolved. V lost 3 bases, J lost 0 bases, and 2 bases lay in between. Germline V gene lookup returns CDR1 SQVTM and CDR2 ANQGSEA. The CDR3 loop spans 11 amino acids. CDR3 residues: CSVELNTEAFF. The DNA for the CDR3 is TGCAGCGTTGAGTTGAACACTGAAGCTTTCTTT.

The chain is built from TRBV20-1 and TRBJ1-6; a possible D gene is TRBD1 (6 bases). The V gene's germline CDR1 is DFQATT and CDR2 SNEGSKA (reference sequence). The CDR3 covers 15 residues. Trimming removed 0 bases from V and 10 bases from J, with 16 bases in between. CDR3 region: CSARDSYRVGSPLHF. CDR3 bases: TGCAGTGCTAGAGATTCCTACAGGGTGGGATCACCCCTCCACTTT.

In this sample, this clonotype turned up a few times. This chain links TRBV3-1 with TRBJ2-6, with 9 bases lining up with TRBD2. The CDR3 is made up of 21 amino acids. Trimming took 1 base from V and 2 from J; bases not matched to a gene: 15. Germline values: CDR1 LGHDT, CDR2 YNNKEL (reference sequence). Here the CDR3 DNA reads TGTGCCAGCAGCCAAGTCTGGCCGTTTAGCGGGAGCTCTCCTGGGGCCAACGTCCTGACTTTC. Residues: CASSQVWPFSGSSPGANVLTF.

In this sample, this clonotype turned up many times. The rearrangement links TRBV28 to TRBJ1-1; 8 bases fit TRBD1. From germline, CDR1 is MDHEN and CDR2 SYDVKM. The CDR3 is made up of 12 amino acids. V lost 2 bases and J lost 8; bases outside the gene matches: 1. The chain's CDR3 is CASSLGDREAFF. CDR3 bases: TGTGCCAGCAGTTTAGGGGACAGGGAAGCTTTCTTT.

This chain joins TRBV6-1 and TRBJ2-7; a weak D match, TRBD2 (5 bases). CDR3 length: 15 amino acids. CDR1 MNHNS and CDR2 SASEGT come from the germline V gene. The V gene lost 6 bases and the J gene lost 4 bases, with 19 bases spanning the gap. CDR3 sequence reads: CASSLSDLPAYEQYF. CDR3 sequence (DNA): TGTGCCAGCAGCCTTTCGGACTTGCCCGCTTACGAGCAGTACTTC.

This clonotype was counted only a few times. V usage is TRBV10-3 and J usage is TRBJ2-1; no firm D call. Germline V CDR1 and CDR2: ENHRY, SYGVKD. The CDR3 has 13 residues. Trimming removed 2 bases at V and 6 bases at J, with 8 bases between. The CDR3 region has the DNA TGTGCCATCAGTGAGACGGACCCCAATGAGCAGTTCTTC. It translates to CAISETDPNEQFF.